Listed below are T cell receptor beta chains from one sample, sequenced in a study of control samples from healthy donors and cancer patients. Using immunoSEQ multiplex PCR, the repertoire was profiled, and TCRdb retains in-frame clones only, with some absent. This sample carries 100,000 to 120,000 clones, 70% to 85% of them seen once, and the ten largest clones take about 7%. Sequencing was carried out using blood. Receptors were obtained from a man aged 18 to 29 in good health. Each CDR3 is given with its conserved first and last residue.

j_gene: TRBJ1-2; v_gene: TRBV7-8; CDR3aa: CASNLEGRSSGYTF
j_gene: TRBJ1-5; v_gene: TRBV28; CDR3aa: CASSFGGEFNQPQHF
j_gene: TRBJ2-2; v_gene: TRBV3-1/TRBV3-2; CDR3aa: CASSYYVTGGTGELFF
j_gene: TRBJ1-2; v_gene: TRBV11-2; CDR3aa: CASSLDRGGAKWEIYGYTF
j_gene: TRBJ1-2; v_gene: TRBV28; CDR3aa: CASSLYGQRGYTF
j_gene: TRBJ2-7; v_gene: TRBV6-2/TRBV6-3; CDR3aa: CASSAAGTGGFPEQYF
j_gene: TRBJ1-4; v_gene: TRBV4-2; CDR3aa: CASSQEGQGADEKLFF
j_gene: TRBJ1-1; v_gene: TRBV6-5; CDR3aa: CASIGPTVNTEAFF
j_gene: TRBJ1-5; v_gene: TRBV7-9; CDR3aa: CASSKAPVGLGHQPQHF
j_gene: TRBJ1-1; v_gene: TRBV3-1/TRBV3-2; CDR3aa: CASGEQWGNTEAFF